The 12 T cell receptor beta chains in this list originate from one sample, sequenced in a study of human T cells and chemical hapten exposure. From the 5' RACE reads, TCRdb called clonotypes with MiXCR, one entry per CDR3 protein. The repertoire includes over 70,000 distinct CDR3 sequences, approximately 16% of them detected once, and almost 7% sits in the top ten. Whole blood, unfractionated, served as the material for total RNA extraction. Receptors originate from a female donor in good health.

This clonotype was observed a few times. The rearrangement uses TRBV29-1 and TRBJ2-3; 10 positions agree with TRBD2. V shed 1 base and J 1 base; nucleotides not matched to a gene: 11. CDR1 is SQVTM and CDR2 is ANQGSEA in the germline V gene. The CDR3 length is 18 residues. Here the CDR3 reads CSVEGVAGGSSGTDTQYF. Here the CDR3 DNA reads TGCAGCGTTGAAGGCGTAGCGGGAGGCTCCTCTGGCACAGATACGCAGTATTTT.

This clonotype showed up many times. CDR3 nucleotide sequence: TGCGCCAGCAGCCCAGGGCTAGGGGGGCGCCGAGGAAACACCATATATTTT. Translation gives CASSPGLGGRRGNTIYF. The chain links TRBV4-1 to TRBJ1-3; perhaps TRBD1 as D (6 bases). Germline loops: CDR1 MGHRA, CDR2 YSYEKL. This CDR3 region has 17 residues. Trimming cost V 4 bases and J 4 bases, with 20 bases left between them.

CDR3 coding DNA: TGCGCCAGCAGTGAGGGGTGGTATAGGAACACTGAAGCTTTCTTT. Translated: CASSEGWYRNTEAFF. V and J are TRBV10-2 and TRBJ1-1; D not resolved. The CDR3 is made up of 15 amino acids. Germline-derived CDR1 and CDR2 are WSHSY and SAAADI. V dropped 2 bases and J dropped 1 base, with 11 bases sitting between them.

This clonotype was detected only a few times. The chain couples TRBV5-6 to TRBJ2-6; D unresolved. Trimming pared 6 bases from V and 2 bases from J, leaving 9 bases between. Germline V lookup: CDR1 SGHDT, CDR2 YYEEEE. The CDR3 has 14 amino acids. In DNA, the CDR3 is TGTGCCAGCAATATGAGGACTGGGGCCAACGTCCTGACTTTC. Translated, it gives CASNMRTGANVLTF.

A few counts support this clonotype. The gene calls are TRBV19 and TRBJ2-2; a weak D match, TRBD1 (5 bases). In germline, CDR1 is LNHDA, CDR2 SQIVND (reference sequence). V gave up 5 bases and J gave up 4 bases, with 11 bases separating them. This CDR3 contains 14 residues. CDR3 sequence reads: CASSADSFTGELFF. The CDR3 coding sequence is TGTGCCAGTAGTGCCGACAGCTTCACCGGGGAGCTGTTTTTT.

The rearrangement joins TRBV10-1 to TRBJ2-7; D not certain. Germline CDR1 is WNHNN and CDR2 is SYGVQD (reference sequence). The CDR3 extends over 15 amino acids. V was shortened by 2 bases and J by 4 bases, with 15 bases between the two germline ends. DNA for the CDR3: TGCGCCAGCAGTGAGGGACGGATGCCAGAGTACGAGCAGTACTTC. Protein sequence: CASSEGRMPEYEQYF.

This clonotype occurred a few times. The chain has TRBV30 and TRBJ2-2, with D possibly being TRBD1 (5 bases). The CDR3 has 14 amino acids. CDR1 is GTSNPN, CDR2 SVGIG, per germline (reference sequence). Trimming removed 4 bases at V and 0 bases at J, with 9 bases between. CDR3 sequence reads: CAWNRNSNTGELFF. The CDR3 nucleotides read TGTGCCTGGAACAGGAACTCGAACACCGGGGAGCTGTTTTTT.

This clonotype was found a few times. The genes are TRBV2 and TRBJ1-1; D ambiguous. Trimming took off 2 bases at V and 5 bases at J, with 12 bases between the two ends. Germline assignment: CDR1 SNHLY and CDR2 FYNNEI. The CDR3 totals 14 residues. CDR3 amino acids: CASSERIGRTEAFF. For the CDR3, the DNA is TGTGCCAGCAGTGAAAGAATAGGTAGAACTGAAGCTTTCTTT.

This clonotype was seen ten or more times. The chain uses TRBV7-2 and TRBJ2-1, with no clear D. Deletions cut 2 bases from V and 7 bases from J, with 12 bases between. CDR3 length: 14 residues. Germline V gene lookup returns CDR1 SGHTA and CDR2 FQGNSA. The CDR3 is CASSLQVSPNEQFF. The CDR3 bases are TGTGCCAGCAGCTTACAGGTTAGCCCGAATGAGCAGTTCTTC.

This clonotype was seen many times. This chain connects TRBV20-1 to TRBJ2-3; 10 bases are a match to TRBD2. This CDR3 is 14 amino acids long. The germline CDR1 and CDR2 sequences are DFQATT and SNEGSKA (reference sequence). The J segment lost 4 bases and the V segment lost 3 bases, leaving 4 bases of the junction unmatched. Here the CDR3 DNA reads TGCAGTGCTAGCGGACTAGCGGTGCCAGATACGCAGTATTTT. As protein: CSASGLAVPDTQYF.

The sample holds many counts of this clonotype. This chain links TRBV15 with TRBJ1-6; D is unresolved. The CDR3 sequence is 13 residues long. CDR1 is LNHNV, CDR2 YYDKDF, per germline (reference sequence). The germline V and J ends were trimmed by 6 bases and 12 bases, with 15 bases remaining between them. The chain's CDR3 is CATRIGEYGPLHF. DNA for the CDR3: TGTGCCACCAGAATCGGGGAATACGGACCCCTCCACTTT.

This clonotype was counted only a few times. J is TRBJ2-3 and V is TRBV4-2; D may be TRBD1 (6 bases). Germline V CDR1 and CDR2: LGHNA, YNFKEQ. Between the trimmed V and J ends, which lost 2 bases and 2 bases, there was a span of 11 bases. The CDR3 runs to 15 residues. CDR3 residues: CASSQKGVPTDTQYF. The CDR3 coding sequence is TGTGCCAGCAGCCAAAAGGGGGTTCCCACAGATACGCAGTATTTT.